One T cell receptor (beta chain) is described in this entry. Its antigen is not known. This record belongs to a study of post-analysis software for immune sequencing data. Overall study: As for disease course, relapsing-remitting, secondary progressive and progressive-relapsing multiple sclerosis were all included.

Unique molecular identifiers had been added to the TCR beta cDNA libraries. Between about 0.95 and 11 million T cells gave rise to hundreds of thousands of cDNA molecules. TCRdb reprocessed the PCR reads with MiXCR, giving one entry per CDR3 protein. The sample includes hundreds of thousands of distinct CDR3 sequences, 55% to 60% of them seen just once. The CDR3 is 14 amino acids. Per the germline V gene, CDR1 is WNHNN and CDR2 is SYGVQD (reference sequence). V gave up 6 bases and J gave up 4 bases, with 13 bases separating them. General observations from the study: Patients carried 5 or 6 TRBV segments more frequently than controls did, and TRBV5-6, TRBV5-1 and TRBV20-1 were among them.

Sample: blood. The J gene is TRBJ2-1, the V gene TRBV10-1; D is undetermined. The origin of this receptor is a girl aged 2-10 years with multiple sclerosis. The CDR3 sequence is CASSDGPIYNEQFF. DNA of the CDR3: TGCGCCAGCAGCGACGGGCCAATATACAATGAGCAGTTCTTC.